This passage covers 25 T cell receptor beta chains from one sample sequenced in a study of blood T cell repertoires in COVID-19. The data were produced by immunoSEQ multiplex PCR, yet TCRdb's version contains in-frame clones alone and is incomplete. The data show approximately 120,000 clones, roughly 72% seen once. Specimen: peripheral blood. The receptors were gathered from a man aged 55 to 69 with acute or convalescent COVID-19.

V is TRBV27 and J is TRBJ1-2; D might be TRBD1 (6 bases). The CDR3 covers 12 residues. CDR1 and CDR2 (germline): MNHEY, SMNVEV (reference sequence). Trimming took off 4 bases at V and 6 bases at J, with 9 bases between the two ends. The CDR3 is CASSSTGNGYTF. The CDR3 region has the DNA TGTGCCAGCAGTTCAACAGGGAATGGCTACACCTTC.

V gene TRBV6-1 combines with J gene TRBJ1-1, with a weak D call TRBD1 (5 bases). The CDR3 contains 15 residues. Germline lookup yields CDR1 MNHNS and CDR2 SASEGT. The V and J ends lost 2 bases and 6 bases respectively, with 16 bases between them. The CDR3: CASSERLRGSAEAFF. The CDR3 nucleotides read TGTGCCAGCAGTGAACGCCTTCGGGGGTCGGCTGAAGCTTTCTTT.

This sequence joins TRBV12-5 and TRBJ2-1; D ambiguous. Germline CDR1 reads LGHNT; CDR2 reads FRNRAP. Deletions cut 7 bases from V and 6 bases from J, with 13 bases between. This CDR3 comprises 13 residues. For the CDR3, the DNA is TGTGCTAGTGCCTCCACGAGGCTCAATGAGCAGTTCTTC. The encoded protein is CASASTRLNEQFF.

The chain employs TRBV19 and TRBJ1-5; weak D call: TRBD1 (5 bases). The CDR3 sequence is 15 residues long. The ends were cut back, 6 bases at V and 7 bases at J, with 19 bases in the middle. CDR1 and CDR2 from the germline V gene are LNHDA and SQIVND (reference sequence). The CDR3 region is CASSPRVLVSQPQHF. The CDR3 region has the DNA TGTGCCAGTAGCCCCAGGGTCCTCGTCTCGCAGCCCCAGCATTTT.

This clone has only a few counts. The chain recombines TRBV19 with TRBJ1-2, with TRBD1 as a possible D gene (6 bases). Trimming took 4 bases from V and 8 from J, leaving 17 bases between them. Germline CDR1 is LNHDA and CDR2 is SQIVND (reference sequence). CDR3 length: 14 residues. This CDR3 is CASSTGVRGGGYTF. Here the CDR3 DNA reads TGTGCCAGTAGTACGGGCGTGAGGGGGGGCGGCTACACCTTC.

The chain has TRBV24-1 and TRBJ2-2; no clear D gene. The CDR3 contains 17 residues. Germline CDR1 reads KGHDR; CDR2 reads SFDVKD. V lost 5 bases to trimming and J lost 0 bases, with 15 bases between them. The CDR3 nucleotides are TGTGCCACCAGTGGTTTAGGAGAGAGAACGAACACCGGGGAGCTGTTTTTT. Encoded protein: CATSGLGERTNTGELFF.

This chain uses TRBV10-3 with TRBJ2-1, with 10 positions matching TRBD2. This CDR3 contains 16 residues. The germline gives CDR1 ENHRY, CDR2 SYGVKD. V was pared by 8 bases and J by 0 bases, with 7 bases of the junction left unmatched. CDR3 bases: TGTGCCATCGCAGAACTAGCGGGATCCTCCTACAATGAGCAGTTCTTC. Its translation: CAIAELAGSSYNEQFF.

This chain links TRBV28 with TRBJ1-2; perhaps TRBD1 as D (6 bases). Per germline, CDR1 MDHEN and CDR2 SYDVKM. Trimming took 6 bases from V and 2 from J, leaving 10 bases between them. This CDR3 spans 13 amino acids. The CDR3 protein is CASSSGQNYGYTF. CDR3 sequence (DNA): TGTGCCAGCAGCTCCGGACAGAACTATGGCTACACCTTC.

This clone has more than one count but fewer than ten. The CDR3 region has the DNA TGTGCCAGCAGCCAAGGATCGGGACTAGGAGTCGATGAGCAGTTCTTC. Translated, it gives CASSQGSGLGVDEQFF. This rearrangement joins TRBV3-1 (or the pseudogene TRBV3-2) to TRBJ2-1, with 8 positions matching TRBD2. Trimming at V came to 1 base and at J to 8 bases, leaving 10 bases not matched to a gene. The CDR3 loop spans 16 amino acids. Germline values: CDR1 LGHDT, CDR2 YNNKEL (reference sequence).

This clone was counted a single time. V usage is TRBV11-2 and J usage is TRBJ2-3; 8 bases match TRBD1. J gave up 3 bases and V 6 bases, and 8 bases lay outside the gene matches. Germline V gene data show CDR1 as SGHAT and CDR2 as FQNNGV. The CDR3 consists of 15 residues. The DNA of the CDR3 is TGTGCCAGCAGTTTTACAGGGGGTCGAACAGATACGCAGTATTTT. Its translation: CASSFTGGRTDTQYF.

This clone was detected many times. The chain joins TRBV24-1 to TRBJ1-5; D call uncertain. The germline gives CDR1 KGHDR, CDR2 SFDVKD. The CDR3 loop spans 12 amino acids. The V end was cut by 2 bases, the J end by 9 bases, with 7 bases between. CDR3 DNA sequence: TGTGCCACCAGTGATTCGGTACGGCCCCAGCATTTT. Protein product: CATSDSVRPQHF.

This clone was observed a single time. This chain links TRBV9 with TRBJ2-5; D possibly corresponds to TRBD1 (6 bases). V dropped 2 bases and J dropped 5 bases, with 16 bases sitting between them. Germline V lookup: CDR1 SGDLS, CDR2 YYNGEE. This CDR3 comprises 15 residues. CDR3 bases: TGTGCCAGCAGCGTGAGGGGGAGTTTAGGGGAGACCCAGTACTTC. Protein sequence: CASSVRGSLGETQYF.

The chain joins TRBV19 to TRBJ1-5, with D perhaps TRBD1 (5 bases). The CDR3 has 14 amino acids. The V and J ends lost 5 bases and 2 bases respectively, with 10 bases between them. The germline V gene encodes CDR1 LNHDA and CDR2 SQIVND (reference sequence). This chain's CDR3 is CASSSGFGNQPQHF. CDR3 DNA sequence: TGTGCCAGTAGTTCAGGGTTTGGCAATCAGCCCCAGCATTTT.

This clone was seen once. This chain links TRBV11-3 with TRBJ2-1; 7 bases fit TRBD2. The J segment lost 6 bases and the V segment lost 1 base, leaving 3 bases of the junction unmatched. The CDR3 length is 14 residues. Germline V gene sequence: CDR1 SGHNT, CDR2 YENEEA. CDR3 region: CASSLGEGRNEQFF. As DNA, the CDR3 is TGTGCCAGCAGCTTAGGGGAGGGCCGCAATGAGCAGTTCTTC.

About this clone itself: Distinct nucleotide sequences in the sample also encode this CDR3. The J gene is TRBJ2-2, the V gene TRBV2, with TRBD2 matching over 12 bases. CDR1 and CDR2 (germline): SNHLY, FYNNEI. This CDR3 has 14 amino acids. Germline trimming cut 6 bases from V and 5 bases from J; bases unmatched to any gene: 1. The CDR3: CASRGLAGTGELFF. The DNA for the CDR3 is TGTGCCAGCAGGGGACTAGCGGGTACCGGGGAGCTGTTTTTT.

This clone showed up just once. The chain links TRBV7-9 to TRBJ2-2, with 8 bases that match TRBD1. The germline V gene encodes CDR1 SEHNR and CDR2 FQNEAQ (reference sequence). The CDR3 loop spans 18 amino acids. Trimming removed 8 bases from V and 1 base from J; junction bases left unmatched: 15. CDR3 protein: CASLIVLSGTGNTGELFF. The CDR3 DNA is TGTGCCAGCCTCATCGTTCTCTCGGGGACAGGGAACACCGGGGAGCTGTTTTTT.

The chain is built from TRBV4-1 and TRBJ1-2, with 7 bases fitting TRBD1. The CDR3 extends over 15 amino acids. Germline V gives CDR1 MGHRA, CDR2 YSYEKL. V shed 3 bases, J shed 2 bases, and the junction held 6 bases outside the gene matches. The CDR3 reads CASSHSTGDNYGYTF. The CDR3 DNA reads TGCGCCAGCAGCCACTCAACAGGGGACAACTATGGCTACACCTTC.

The chain has TRBV27 and TRBJ1-2; D may be TRBD1 (5 bases). The CDR3 sequence is 12 residues long. Germline values: CDR1 MNHEY, CDR2 SMNVEV (reference sequence). The germline V and J ends were trimmed by 3 bases and 5 bases, with 7 bases remaining between them. The chain's CDR3 is CASSFSGYGYTF. The CDR3 DNA reads TGTGCCAGCAGTTTTTCAGGGTATGGCTACACCTTC.

The rearrangement joins TRBV19 to TRBJ1-1; the D gene is possibly TRBD1 (6 bases). The CDR3 is 15 amino acids. CDR1 LNHDA and CDR2 SQIVND come from the germline V gene (reference sequence). The V gene lost 6 bases and the J gene lost 0 bases, with 14 bases spanning the gap. DNA for the CDR3: TGTGCCAGTAGCCGGGACAAGCTAATGAACACTGAAGCTTTCTTT. Translation: CASSRDKLMNTEAFF.

V gene TRBV3-1 (or the pseudogene TRBV3-2) combines with J gene TRBJ2-3; D gene ambiguous. The germline gives CDR1 LGHDT, CDR2 YNNKEL (reference sequence). V lost 4 bases and J 13 bases, leaving 15 bases between the germline ends. The CDR3 spans 12 residues. The chain's CDR3 is CASSRSGNQEYF. The CDR3 nucleotides read TGTGCCAGCAGCCGGTCTGGCAATCAAGAGTATTTT.

The chain recombines TRBV19 with TRBJ1-2; D gene uncertain. Trimming shortened V by 1 base and J by 4 bases, and 7 bases separated the two germline ends. CDR1 is LNHDA, CDR2 SQIVND, per germline (reference sequence). The CDR3 totals 13 residues. CDR3 loop: CASSIGRPYGYTF. The CDR3 DNA sequence: TGTGCCAGTAGTATAGGGCGGCCCTATGGCTACACCTTC.

The chain has TRBV9 and TRBJ2-2; D ambiguous. The CDR3 runs to 14 residues. V gave up 1 base and J gave up 4 bases, with 8 bases separating them. CDR1 SGDLS and CDR2 YYNGEE come from the germline V gene. CDR3 nucleotides: TGTGCCAGCAGCGTACTTCCTACCACCGGGGAGCTGTTTTTT. Its translation: CASSVLPTTGELFF.

V usage is TRBV3-1 (or the pseudogene TRBV3-2) and J usage is TRBJ2-3, with D unclear. Germline values: CDR1 LGHDT, CDR2 YNNKEL (reference sequence). The CDR3 has 14 amino acids. Between the trimmed V and J ends, which lost 2 bases and 0 bases, there was a span of 6 bases. CDR3 DNA: TGTGCCAGCAGCCAACGAACTAGCACAGATACGCAGTATTTT. This gives the protein CASSQRTSTDTQYF.

This clone was picked up many times. The genes are TRBV14 and TRBJ2-2; perhaps TRBD1 as D (6 bases). V was trimmed by 2 bases and J by 0 bases, leaving 10 bases between them. Germline assignment: CDR1 SGHDN and CDR2 FVKESK. The CDR3 contains 16 residues. The CDR3 reads CASSQRTATNTGELFF. The CDR3 nucleotides are TGTGCCAGCAGCCAAAGGACAGCTACGAACACCGGGGAGCTGTTTTTT.

This clone turned up a few times. This chain joins TRBV19 and TRBJ2-7, with D possibly being TRBD1 (5 bases). CDR3 size: 15 residues. Germline CDR1 LNHDA, CDR2 SQIVND (reference sequence). V shed 2 bases and J shed 0 bases, with 11 bases lying between them. CDR3 DNA: TGTGCCAGTAGTATATCGTTGCAGGGCTCCTACGAGCAGTACTTC. It specifies CASSISLQGSYEQYF.